This TCR beta chain derives from a study of blood T cell repertoires in COVID-19. In the study overall: Some COVID-19 samples were acute and others convalescent; all came from the United States, Italy and Spain. T cells, B-cell-depleted T cells, or PBMCs provided the cDNA or gDNA that served as material.

Authors' methods: Reference gene primer amplification gave nucleated cell count estimates. The repertoire was sequenced with immunoSEQ multiplex PCR; TCRdb's copy has only in-frame clones and lacks some. For V, J and clone size, that table is used; D and trimming come from the DNA. The repertoire includes hundreds of thousands of clones, 85% of them detected once, and 2% to 3% sits in the top ten. Input material: PBMCs or T cells enriched from blood (not recorded which). The receptor comes from a woman in her fifties or sixties who had recovered from COVID-19.

The CDR3 loop is CASSWTGVSSYEQYF. The CDR3 DNA sequence: TGCGCCAGCAGTTGGACAGGGGTTTCGTCCTACGAGCAGTACTTC. The chain joins TRBV5-1 to TRBJ2-7, with TRBD1 matching over 9 bases. This CDR3 comprises 15 residues. Losses at the gene ends were 5 bases for V and 1 base for J; bases not matched to a gene: 7. In germline, CDR1 is SGHRS, CDR2 YFSETQ.